This passage covers 26 T cell receptor beta chains from one sample sequenced in a study of T cell changes during pregnancy in multiple sclerosis (dated 2019 in TCRdb). Library method: the immunoSEQ multiplex PCR assay. TCRdb took over this immuneACCESS table, retaining in-frame rearrangements with V and J assigned. Such tables are incomplete; in checked studies, under half of the missing clones stem from an unresolved V gene, and the remainder is unexplained. The sample table records under 90,000 clones; nearly 95% of these occur just once. The ten largest clones capture roughly 0.93% of the sample. The source material was peripheral blood, sampled in the second trimester of pregnancy. The receptors here all came from a female donor in good health, enrolled as a control in a pregnancy study.

The chain recombines TRBV27 with TRBJ2-2; no reliable D call. The CDR3 consists of 13 residues. Deletions cut 3 bases from V and 4 bases from J, with 6 bases between. Germline CDR1 MNHEY, CDR2 SMNVEV (reference sequence). CDR3: CASSFLGTGELFF. The CDR3 nucleotides are TGTGCCAGCAGTTTTCTCGGCACCGGGGAGCTGTTTTTT.

V is TRBV7-9 and J is TRBJ2-1, with TRBD2 identical over 10 bases. V gave up 5 bases and J gave up 1 base; unmatched junction bases: 8. Germline V gene data show CDR1 as SEHNR and CDR2 as FQNEAQ (reference sequence). This CDR3 is built from 17 residues. DNA for the CDR3: TGTGCCAGCAGCGGGTGGATACTAGCGGGGTCCTACAATGAGCAGTTCTTC. This codes for CASSGWILAGSYNEQFF.

The J gene is TRBJ2-1, the V gene TRBV7-2, with 7 bases matching TRBD1. The junction had 9 bases not matched to a gene; V was cut back by 3 bases and J by 10 bases. In germline, CDR1 is SGHTA, CDR2 FQGNSA. The CDR3 has 14 amino acids. The CDR3 region has the DNA TGTGCCAGCAGCTTTACCCCCGACAGGGTCGAGCAGTTCTTC. Its translation: CASSFTPDRVEQFF. Full variable domain (missing parts from reference TRBV7-2 and TRBJ2-1): GAGVSQSPSNKVTEKGKDVELRCDPISGHTALYWYRQSLGQGLEFLIYFQGNSAPDKSGLPSDRFSAERTGGSVSTLTIQRTQQEDSAVYLCASSFTPDRVEQFFGPGTRLTVL.

J is TRBJ2-5 and V is TRBV5-1; D might be TRBD2 (5 bases). Looked up from germline, CDR1 is SGHRS and CDR2 is YFSETQ. V lost 4 bases and J lost 3, with 13 bases in between. This CDR3 is built from 14 residues. The CDR3 DNA follows: TGCGCCAGCAGCCCGGACTCGCGAAAAGAGACCCAGTACTTC. This encodes CASSPDSRKETQYF.

V and J are TRBV27 and TRBJ2-5; no definite D call. The CDR3 sequence is 15 residues long. V was shortened by 8 bases and J by 4 bases, with 20 bases between the two germline ends. Germline lookup yields CDR1 MNHEY and CDR2 SMNVEV (reference sequence). The CDR3 spells CASGPPGGYRETQYF. The CDR3 DNA is TGTGCCAGCGGCCCCCCGGGTGGGTACCGAGAGACCCAGTACTTC.

The rearrangement links TRBV7-9 to TRBJ2-1, with 12 positions matching TRBD2. CDR3 size: 16 residues. J lost 6 bases, V lost 2 bases, and 5 bases had no gene match. CDR1 is SEHNR and CDR2 is FQNEAQ in the germline V gene (reference sequence). CDR3 protein: CASSLPGLAGSNEQFF. The CDR3 bases are TGTGCCAGCAGCTTACCCGGACTAGCGGGATCCAATGAGCAGTTCTTC.

This chain connects TRBV9 to TRBJ1-1; TRBD1 might be the D (5 bases). The CDR3 spans 15 residues. CDR1 and CDR2 (germline): SGDLS, YYNGEE. Trimming took off 0 bases at V and 0 bases at J, with 9 bases between the two ends. This chain's CDR3 is CASSVGGRVNTEAFF. CDR3 bases: TGTGCCAGCAGCGTAGGAGGCAGGGTGAACACTGAAGCTTTCTTT.

The V and J genes are TRBV27 and TRBJ2-1, with 10 nucleotides matching TRBD2. This CDR3 has 20 amino acids. V shed 2 bases and J 5 bases; nucleotides not matched to a gene: 18. CDR1 and CDR2 from the germline V gene are MNHEY and SMNVEV (reference sequence). CDR3 in amino acids: CASSLIGGLFTSGVNNEQFF. CDR3 nucleotide sequence: TGTGCCAGCAGTTTAATTGGAGGACTCTTTACTAGCGGGGTTAACAATGAGCAGTTCTTC.

This clone was counted once. The CDR3 DNA follows: TGCGCCAGCAGCTTGAATACAGGGAACCAAGAGACCCAGTACTTC. This gives the protein CASSLNTGNQETQYF. The chain employs TRBV5-1 and TRBJ2-5; possibly TRBD1 for D (6 bases). V lost 1 base, J lost 0 bases, and 10 bases lay in between. This CDR3 region has 15 residues. Germline lookup yields CDR1 SGHRS and CDR2 YFSETQ.

The V and J genes are TRBV7-8 and TRBJ1-5, with D perhaps TRBD1 (5 bases). The CDR3 totals 16 residues. Germline CDR1 reads SGHVS; CDR2 reads FQNEAQ. V gave up 2 bases and J gave up 4 bases, with 15 bases separating them. CDR3 coding DNA: TGTGCCAGCAGCTTAAACGTGGGGCCCCAAAATCAGCCCCAGCATTTT. Protein: CASSLNVGPQNQPQHF.

The J gene is TRBJ1-3, the V gene TRBV7-2; 8 bases are a match to TRBD1. This CDR3 has 15 amino acids. With V trimmed by 5 bases and J by 3 bases, 6 bases remained unmatched. CDR1 and CDR2 from the germline V gene are SGHTA and FQGNSA. CDR3 loop: CASSLRGQGGNTIYF. The CDR3 nucleotides read TGTGCCAGCAGCCTCCGAGGACAGGGTGGAAACACCATATATTTT.

The gene calls are TRBV11-2 and TRBJ2-5, with D perhaps TRBD2 (6 bases). The CDR3 is 15 amino acids. The V gene's germline CDR1 is SGHAT and CDR2 FQNNGV. Trimming took 0 bases from V and 5 from J, leaving 13 bases between them. The CDR3 DNA reads TGTGCCAGCAGCTTAGATGCCCTAGCGTGGGAGACCCAGTACTTC. This encodes CASSLDALAWETQYF.

V gene TRBV7-9 combines with J gene TRBJ2-7, with 10 positions matching TRBD2. J lost 3 bases, V lost 5 bases, and 13 bases had no gene match. This CDR3 is 17 amino acids long. Per the germline V gene, CDR1 is SEHNR and CDR2 is FQNEAQ (reference sequence). The CDR3 DNA reads TGTGCCAGCAGCCCGAGACGAAAGCGGGAGGGCCTCTACGAGCAGTACTTC. Amino acids: CASSPRRKREGLYEQYF. Supplemented by reference TRBV7-9 and TRBJ2-7, the full variable domain reads DTGVSQNPRHKITKRGQNVTFRCDPISEHNRLYWYRQTLGQGPEFLTYFQNEAQLEKSRLLSDRFSAERPKGSFSTLEIQRTEQGDSAMYLCASSPRRKREGLYEQYFGPGTRLTVT.

The chain recombines TRBV5-1 with TRBJ2-5; a possible D gene is TRBD1 (6 bases). The germline gives CDR1 SGHRS, CDR2 YFSETQ. V was cut by 0 bases and J by 4 bases, with 10 bases left in between. This CDR3 has 14 amino acids. The CDR3 sequence is CASSLAGRGETQYF. The CDR3, as DNA: TGCGCCAGCAGCTTGGCGGGCAGGGGAGAGACCCAGTACTTC.

V is TRBV6-6 and J is TRBJ1-5, with a weak D call TRBD1 (6 bases). Trimming shortened V by 5 bases and J by 5 bases, and 16 bases separated the two germline ends. CDR1 is MNHNY, CDR2 SVGAGI, per germline (reference sequence). There are 15 residues in the CDR3. The CDR3 nucleotides read TGTGCCAGCAGTCCCTGGGACACCGGTGATCAGCCCCAGCATTTT. Its translation: CASSPWDTGDQPQHF.

The rearrangement links TRBV5-1 to TRBJ2-5, with a tentative D call TRBD1 (6 bases). This CDR3 is built from 15 residues. Trimming shortened V by 5 bases and J by 2 bases, and 16 bases separated the two germline ends. Germline loops: CDR1 SGHRS, CDR2 YFSETQ. Here the CDR3 reads CASSIYGTQQETQYF. CDR3 sequence (DNA): TGCGCCAGCAGTATATACGGGACACAGCAAGAGACCCAGTACTTC.

The count of this clone is one. DNA of the CDR3: TGTGCCAGCAGTGACAGCGTAGCCAAAAACATTCAGTACTTC. It yields the protein CASSDSVAKNIQYF. The rearrangement links TRBV28 to TRBJ2-4; maybe TRBD1 (5 bases). The length of the CDR3 is 14 residues. Germline CDR1 is MDHEN and CDR2 is SYDVKM. V was cut by 5 bases and J by 0 bases, with 8 bases left in between.

The rearrangement joins TRBV2 to TRBJ1-4; D uncertain. Germline-derived CDR1 and CDR2 are SNHLY and FYNNEI. V lost 7 bases to trimming and J lost 0 bases, with 12 bases between them. This CDR3 is built from 15 residues. CDR3 DNA: TGTGCCAGCACCGGGTTACCGGCAACTAATGAAAAACTGTTTTTT. Amino acid sequence: CASTGLPATNEKLFF.

The CDR3 loop reads CASSVDLSDEQYF. The DNA for the CDR3 is TGTGCCAGCAGCGTAGATCTATCGGACGAGCAGTACTTC. V and J are TRBV9 and TRBJ2-7; D is undetermined. Germline CDR1 reads SGDLS; CDR2 reads YYNGEE. Trimming took off 0 bases at V and 5 bases at J, with 9 bases between the two ends. The CDR3 covers 13 residues.

The chain uses TRBV7-2 and TRBJ2-1; a possible D gene is TRBD2 (6 bases). This CDR3 is 15 amino acids long. Germline V gene sequence: CDR1 SGHTA, CDR2 FQGNSA. Trimming removed 4 bases at V and 2 bases at J, with 12 bases between. The CDR3 DNA is TGTGCCAGCAGCTGGAGGGACGCCGCCTACAATGAGCAGTTCTTC. Translated, it gives CASSWRDAAYNEQFF.

The J gene is TRBJ1-1, the V gene TRBV5-6; 7 bases are shared with TRBD1. Germline V gene data show CDR1 as SGHDT and CDR2 as YYEEEE. CDR3 length: 13 residues. Germline trimming cut 5 bases from V and 3 bases from J; bases unmatched to any gene: 4. CDR3 bases: TGTGCCAGCAGTCCACAGGGGTACACTGAAGCTTTCTTT. Its protein product is CASSPQGYTEAFF. The full variable domain, in which reference TRBV5-6 and TRBJ1-1 provide the parts outside the CDR3, is DAGVTQSPTHLIKTRGQQVTLRCSPKSGHDTVSWYQQALGQGPQFIFQYYEEEERQRGNFPDRFSGHQFPNYSSELNVNALLLGDSALYLCASSPQGYTEAFFGQGTRLTVV.

This chain joins TRBV29-1 and TRBJ2-3, with D maybe TRBD2 (7 bases). Trimming took off 7 bases at V and 2 bases at J, with 22 bases between the two ends. Per the germline V gene, CDR1 is SQVTM and CDR2 is ANQGSEA. There are 16 residues in the CDR3. This CDR3 is CSAEGGAGANTDTQYF. CDR3 sequence (DNA): TGCAGCGCCGAGGGAGGGGCAGGGGCAAACACAGATACGCAGTATTTT.

This clone showed up just once. V gene TRBV20-1 combines with J gene TRBJ1-4; unclear D gene. Per germline, CDR1 DFQATT and CDR2 SNEGSKA (reference sequence). The CDR3 is 10 residues long. The V and J ends lost 5 bases and 6 bases respectively, with 4 bases between them. The CDR3 protein is CSAVDEKLFF. As DNA, the CDR3 is TGCAGTGCTGTAGATGAAAAACTGTTTTTT.

The V and J genes are TRBV27 and TRBJ2-7, with 8 positions matching TRBD1. Germline V CDR1 and CDR2: MNHEY, SMNVEV (reference sequence). The CDR3 contains 14 residues. V lost 5 bases to trimming and J lost 0 bases; unmatched junction nucleotides: 3. The CDR3 loop is CASSRTGGSYEQYF. CDR3 DNA: TGTGCCAGCAGTCGTACAGGGGGCTCCTACGAGCAGTACTTC.

The chain employs TRBV28 and TRBJ2-5; TRBD2 matches 15 bases. The germline gives CDR1 MDHEN, CDR2 SYDVKM. J was trimmed by 1 base and V by 7 bases; bases with no gene match: 16. The CDR3 totals 20 residues. The CDR3 sequence is CASTITGTSGRNAPQETQYF. Written as DNA, the CDR3 is TGTGCCAGCACCATCACCGGGACTAGCGGGAGGAACGCCCCCCAAGAGACCCAGTACTTC.

The chain couples TRBV15 to TRBJ2-2; maybe TRBD2 (6 bases). From germline, CDR1 is LNHNV and CDR2 YYDKDF (reference sequence). V lost 8 bases to trimming and J lost 4 bases, with 17 bases between them. The CDR3 spans 15 residues. The CDR3 is CATGSGGTLTGELFF. DNA for the CDR3: TGTGCCACCGGTTCTGGCGGGACGCTCACCGGGGAGCTGTTTTTT.